A single T cell receptor (beta chain) is shown here with its context. An assay was performed, and its level was deep. Bulk PBMC genomic DNA spanned ten immunoSEQ deep plates. The repertoire was sequenced with immunoSEQ multiplex PCR; TCRdb's copy has only in-frame clones and lacks some. The profile shows about half a million clones, 79% of them singletons. This record comes from a study of shared clonotypes between healthy human individuals. This CDR3 is 17 amino acids long. V lost 6 bases and J lost 5, with 25 bases in between. Germline V gives CDR1 LNHDA, CDR2 SQIVND (reference sequence). The gene calls are TRBV19 and TRBJ1-2, with D perhaps matching TRBD1 (5 bases). Source material: PBMCs. The sequence was obtained from a woman aged 40 to 55 in good health. Some clones in this sample may be carry-over from other donors' samples. CDR3 in DNA: TGTGCCAGTAGGATCGTGGGGCAGCTCACCCATCCTTATGGCTACACCTTC. Translation: CASRIVGQLTHPYGYTF.